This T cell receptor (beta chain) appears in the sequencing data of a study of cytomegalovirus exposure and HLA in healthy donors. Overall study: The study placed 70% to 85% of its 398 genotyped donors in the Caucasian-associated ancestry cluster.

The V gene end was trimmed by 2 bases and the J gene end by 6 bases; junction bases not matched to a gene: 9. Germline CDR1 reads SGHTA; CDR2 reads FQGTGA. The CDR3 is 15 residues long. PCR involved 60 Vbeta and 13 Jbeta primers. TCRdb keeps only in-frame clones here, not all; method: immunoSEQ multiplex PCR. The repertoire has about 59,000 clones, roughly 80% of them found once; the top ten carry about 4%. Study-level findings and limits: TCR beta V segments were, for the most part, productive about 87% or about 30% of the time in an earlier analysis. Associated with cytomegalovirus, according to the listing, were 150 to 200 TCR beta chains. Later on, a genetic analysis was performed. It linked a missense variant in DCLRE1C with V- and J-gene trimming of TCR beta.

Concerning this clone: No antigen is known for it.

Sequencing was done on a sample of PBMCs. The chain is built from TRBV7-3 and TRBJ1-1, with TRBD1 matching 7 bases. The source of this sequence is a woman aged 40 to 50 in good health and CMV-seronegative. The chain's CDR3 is CASSLSGTVGSEAFF. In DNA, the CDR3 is TGTGCCAGCAGCTTATCCGGGACAGTCGGTTCTGAAGCTTTCTTT.